The 22 T cell receptor beta chains presented below share a single source sample, sequenced in a study of T cells expressing NK-cell markers. One entry per CDR3 protein, without DNA, is what TCRdb gives after re-calling the 5' RACE reads. This listing includes about 550,000 distinct CDR3 sequences. The sequencing sample was made of blood T cells: a sorted CD56 or NKG2C T cell subset, CD4+ or CD8+ T cells, or bulk PBMC T cells (not recorded which). Receptors were obtained from a man younger than 35 in good health.

The chain couples TRBV20-1 to TRBJ1-2. CDR1 and CDR2 (germline): DFQATT, SNEGSKA (reference sequence). This CDR3 contains 12 residues. The CDR3 region is CSARQRSRGYTF.

The chain combines TRBV5-1 with TRBJ2-3; lacking DNA, the TRBD1 call made by TCRdb goes unchecked. The CDR3 has 15 residues. Germline-derived CDR1 and CDR2 are SGHRS and YFSETQ. CDR3 residues: CASSLDPGPTDTQYF. Full variable domain (outside the CDR3, taken from reference TRBV5-1 and TRBJ2-3): KAGVTQTPRYLIKTRGQQVTLSCSPISGHRSVSWYQQTPGQGLQFLFEYFSETQRNKGNFPGRFSGRQFSNSRSEMNVSTLELGDSALYLCASSLDPGPTDTQYFGPGTRLTVL.

This chain uses TRBV20-1 with TRBJ2-3; TCRdb's D call, TRBD1, is unchecked because there is no DNA. The CDR3 extends over 16 amino acids. Germline V lookup: CDR1 DFQATT, CDR2 SNEGSKA (reference sequence). Here the CDR3 reads CSATNSGHAMADTQYF.

The chain combines TRBV29-1 with TRBJ2-1; lacking DNA, the TRBD1 call made by TCRdb goes unchecked. From germline, CDR1 is SQVTM and CDR2 ANQGSEA. This CDR3 contains 16 residues. This chain's CDR3 is CSVGGEPGQGYNEQFF.

This sequence joins TRBV29-1 and TRBJ1-4. There are 15 residues in the CDR3. The germline gives CDR1 SQVTM, CDR2 ANQGSEA. CDR3 in amino acids: CSVDSGNLSDEKLFF.

V usage is TRBV28 and J usage is TRBJ2-3; without DNA, the TCRdb call of TRBD2 cannot be checked. The CDR3 is 17 residues long. From germline, CDR1 is MDHEN and CDR2 SYDVKM. CDR3 protein: CASSARLGLAGWDTQYF.

The chain combines TRBV12-3 or TRBV12-4 with TRBJ2-1; TCRdb returns TRBD1, unconfirmable since there is no DNA. CDR3 length: 15 residues. CDR3 sequence reads: CASSLGQGIYNEQFF.

The rearrangement uses TRBV20-1 and TRBJ2-2; TCRdb's D call of TRBD2 is untestable without DNA. Germline CDR1 is DFQATT and CDR2 is SNEGSKA (reference sequence). The CDR3 totals 14 residues. The CDR3 sequence is CSARSGEGTGELFF.

The V gene is TRBV27, the J gene TRBJ1-1; TCRdb returns TRBD1, unconfirmable since there is no DNA. CDR3 length: 14 amino acids. CDR1 is MNHEY and CDR2 is SMNVEV in the germline V gene (reference sequence). CDR3 amino acids: CASSLRQGVTEAFF.

The V call is TRBV7-3, the J call TRBJ1-1; the D call from TCRdb, TRBD1, cannot be confirmed without DNA. In germline, CDR1 is SGHTA, CDR2 FQGTGA. The CDR3 runs to 13 residues. Here the CDR3 reads CASSLDRGFEAFF.

The rearrangement joins TRBV5-1 to TRBJ2-1. The CDR3 is made up of 13 amino acids. Germline CDR1 is SGHRS and CDR2 is YFSETQ. The CDR3 region is CASSSGEQNEQFF.

The chain employs TRBV20-1 and TRBJ2-5. The CDR3 is 11 residues long. Germline CDR1 is DFQATT and CDR2 is SNEGSKA (reference sequence). The CDR3 loop reads CSTYYEETQYF.

The rearrangement uses TRBV6-1 and TRBJ2-7; with no DNA, the TCRdb D assignment of TRBD2 cannot be verified. The CDR3 totals 17 residues. CDR1 MNHNS and CDR2 SASEGT come from the germline V gene. The CDR3: CASSEAPSGRFSYEQYF.

The chain links TRBV20-1 to TRBJ2-1; checking the TCRdb D call of TRBD2 is not possible without DNA. Per the germline V gene, CDR1 is DFQATT and CDR2 is SNEGSKA (reference sequence). This CDR3 has 17 residues. The CDR3 is CSARAGLAGVSYNEQFF.

The chain has TRBV7-9 and TRBJ2-7; as DNA is missing, the TRBD1 call by TCRdb cannot be tested. The CDR3 has 15 residues. The germline gives CDR1 SEHNR, CDR2 FQNEAQ (reference sequence). The CDR3 sequence: CASSSPGQGLYEQYF.

The CDR3 region is CSATDRDDYGYTF. The gene calls are TRBV20-1 and TRBJ1-2; TCRdb's D gene call, TRBD1, goes unchecked for lack of DNA. CDR3 size: 13 residues. CDR1 DFQATT and CDR2 SNEGSKA come from the germline V gene (reference sequence).

The rearrangement joins TRBV6-5 to TRBJ2-1. The CDR3 is 12 amino acids. Germline V gene lookup returns CDR1 MNHEY and CDR2 SVGAGI. The CDR3 reads CASSAGEREKFF.

The chain's CDR3 is CASSPTYPGLAGGTDTQYF. This chain connects TRBV7-7 to TRBJ2-3; the TCRdb call, TRBD2, lacks DNA for checking. The CDR3 has 19 amino acids. Germline assignment: CDR1 SSHAT and CDR2 FNYEAQ (reference sequence).

This chain joins TRBV4-2 and TRBJ2-3; with no DNA, the TCRdb D assignment of TRBD2 cannot be verified. Germline V CDR1 and CDR2: LGHNA, YNFKEQ. This CDR3 contains 17 residues. The CDR3 loop reads CASSPQGLAGVADTQYF.

The chain combines TRBV28 with TRBJ2-3; TCRdb picks TRBD2, but there is no DNA to check that call. CDR1 is MDHEN and CDR2 is SYDVKM in the germline V gene. The CDR3 loop spans 16 amino acids. The CDR3 reads CASSAGLGKPPDTQYF. Based on the CDR3 plus reference TRBV28 and TRBJ2-3, the full variable domain is DVKVTQSSRYLVKRTGEKVFLECVQDMDHENMFWYRQDPGLGLRLIYFSYDVKMKEKGDIPEGYSVSREKKERFSLILESASTNQTSMYLCASSAGLGKPPDTQYFGPGTRLTVL.

This chain links TRBV11-2 with TRBJ1-4. The germline gives CDR1 SGHAT, CDR2 FQNNGV. The CDR3 length is 14 residues. The CDR3 sequence: CASSPFKVDEKLFF.

The chain carries TRBV3-1 and TRBJ2-3; TCRdb returns TRBD1, unconfirmable since there is no DNA. Per the germline V gene, CDR1 is LGHDT and CDR2 is YNNKEL (reference sequence). This CDR3 comprises 15 residues. The chain's CDR3 is CASGTGTFEGDTQYF.